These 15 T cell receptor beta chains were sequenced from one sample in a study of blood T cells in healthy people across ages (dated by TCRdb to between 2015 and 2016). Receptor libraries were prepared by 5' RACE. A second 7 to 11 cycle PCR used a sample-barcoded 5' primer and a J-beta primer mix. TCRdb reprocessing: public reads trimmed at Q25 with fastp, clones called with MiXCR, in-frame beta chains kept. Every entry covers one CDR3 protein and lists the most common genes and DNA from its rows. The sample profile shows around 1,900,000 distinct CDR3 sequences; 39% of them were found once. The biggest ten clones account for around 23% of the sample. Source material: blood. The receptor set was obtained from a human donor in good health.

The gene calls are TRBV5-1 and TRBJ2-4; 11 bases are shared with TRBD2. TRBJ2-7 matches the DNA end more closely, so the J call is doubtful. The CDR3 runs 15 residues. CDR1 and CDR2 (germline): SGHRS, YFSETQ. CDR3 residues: CASSLWGLAADEQYF. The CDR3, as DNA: TGCGCCAGCAGCTTGTGGGGACTAGCGGCCGACGAGCAGTACTTC.

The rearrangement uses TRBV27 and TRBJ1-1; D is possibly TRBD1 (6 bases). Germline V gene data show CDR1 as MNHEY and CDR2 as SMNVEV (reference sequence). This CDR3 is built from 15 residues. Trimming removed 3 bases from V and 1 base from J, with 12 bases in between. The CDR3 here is CASSFDRTRNTEAFF. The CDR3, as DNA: TGTGCCAGCAGTTTTGACAGGACACGGAACACTGAAGCTTTCTTT.

In nucleotides, the CDR3 is TGTGCCAGCAGCTCCCGGGACAGGCCCAATGAGCAGTTCTTC. Its translation: CASSSRDRPNEQFF. The rearrangement joins TRBV7-2 to TRBJ2-1; 8 bases are a match to TRBD1. The J segment lost 6 bases and the V segment lost 4 bases, leaving 5 bases of the junction unmatched. The CDR3 is 14 residues long. CDR1 is SGHTA, CDR2 FQGNSA, per germline.

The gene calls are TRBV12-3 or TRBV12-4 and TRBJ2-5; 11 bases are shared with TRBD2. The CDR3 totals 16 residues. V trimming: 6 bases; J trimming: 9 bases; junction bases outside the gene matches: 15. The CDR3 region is CASSPTSGAKGEAQYF. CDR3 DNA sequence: TGTGCCAGCAGCCCGACTAGCGGGGCGAAAGGGGAGGCCCAGTACTTC.

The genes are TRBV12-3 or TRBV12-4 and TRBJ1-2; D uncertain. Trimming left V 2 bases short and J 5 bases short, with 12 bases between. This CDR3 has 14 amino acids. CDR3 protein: CASSLKGDTYGYTF. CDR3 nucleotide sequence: TGTGCCAGCAGTTTAAAGGGAGATACTTATGGCTACACCTTC.

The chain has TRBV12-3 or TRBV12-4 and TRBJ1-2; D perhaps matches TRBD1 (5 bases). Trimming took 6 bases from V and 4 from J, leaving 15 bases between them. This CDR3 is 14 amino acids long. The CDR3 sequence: CASSWEGSGYGYTF. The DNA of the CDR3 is TGTGCCAGCAGCTGGGAGGGGTCGGGCTATGGCTACACCTTC.

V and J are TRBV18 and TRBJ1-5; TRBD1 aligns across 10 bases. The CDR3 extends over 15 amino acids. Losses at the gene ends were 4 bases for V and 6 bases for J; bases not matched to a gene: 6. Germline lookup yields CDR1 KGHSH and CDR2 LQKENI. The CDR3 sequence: CASSRVGDRGQPQHF. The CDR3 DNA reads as TGTGCCAGCTCACGGGTCGGGGACAGGGGTCAGCCCCAGCATTTT.

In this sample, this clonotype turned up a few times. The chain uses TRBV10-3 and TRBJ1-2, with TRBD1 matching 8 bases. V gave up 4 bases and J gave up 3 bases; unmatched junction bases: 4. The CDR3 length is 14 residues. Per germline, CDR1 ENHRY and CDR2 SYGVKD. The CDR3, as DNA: TGTGCCATCAGTGTGGACAGGGCTGACTATGGCTACACCTTC. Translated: CAISVDRADYGYTF.

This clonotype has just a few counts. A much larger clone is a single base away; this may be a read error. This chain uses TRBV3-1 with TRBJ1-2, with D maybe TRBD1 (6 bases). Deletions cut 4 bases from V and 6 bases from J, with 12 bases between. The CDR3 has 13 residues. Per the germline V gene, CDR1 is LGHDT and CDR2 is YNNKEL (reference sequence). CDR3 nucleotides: TGTGCCAGCAGCCCCGGGACATGGGATGGCTACACCTTC. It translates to CASSPGTWDGYTF. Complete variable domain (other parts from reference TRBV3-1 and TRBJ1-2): DTAVSQTPKYLVTQMGNDKSIKCEQNLGHDTMYWYKQDSKKFLKIMFSYNNKELIINETVPNRFSPKSPDKAHLNLHINSLELGDSAVYFCASSPGTWDGYTFGSGTRLTVV.

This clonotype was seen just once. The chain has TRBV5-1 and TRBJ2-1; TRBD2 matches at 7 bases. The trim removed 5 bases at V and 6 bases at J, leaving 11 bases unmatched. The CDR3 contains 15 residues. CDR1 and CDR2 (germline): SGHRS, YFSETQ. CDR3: CASRGGNPKCNEQFF. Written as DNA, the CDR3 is TGCGCCAGCAGGGGGGGGAACCCAAAATGCAATGAGCAGTTCTTC.

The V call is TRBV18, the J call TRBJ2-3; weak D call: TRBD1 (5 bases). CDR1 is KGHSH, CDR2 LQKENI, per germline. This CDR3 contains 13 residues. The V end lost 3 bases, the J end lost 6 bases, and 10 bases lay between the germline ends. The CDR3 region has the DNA TGTGCCAGCTCACCCGACAGCAGGGATACGCAGTATTTT. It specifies CASSPDSRDTQYF.

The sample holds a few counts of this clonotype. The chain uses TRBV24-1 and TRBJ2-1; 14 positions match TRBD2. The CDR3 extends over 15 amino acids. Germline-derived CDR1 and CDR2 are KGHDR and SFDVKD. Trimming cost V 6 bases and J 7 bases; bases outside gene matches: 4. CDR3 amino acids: CATSTGTSGGNEQFF. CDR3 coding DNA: TGTGCCACCAGTACCGGGACTAGCGGGGGAAATGAGCAGTTCTTC.

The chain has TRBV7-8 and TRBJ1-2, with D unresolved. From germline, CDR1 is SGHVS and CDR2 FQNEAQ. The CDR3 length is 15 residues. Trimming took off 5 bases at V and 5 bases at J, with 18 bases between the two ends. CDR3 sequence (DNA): TGTGCCAGCAGCAAAGAGCGGACCTTTGGTTATGGCTACACCTTC. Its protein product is CASSKERTFGYGYTF.

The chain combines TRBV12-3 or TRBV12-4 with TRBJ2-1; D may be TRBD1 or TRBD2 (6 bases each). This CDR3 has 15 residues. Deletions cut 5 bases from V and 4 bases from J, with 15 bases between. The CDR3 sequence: CASSQQGLAYNEQFF. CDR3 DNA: TGTGCCAGCAGTCAACAGGGACTTGCGTACAATGAGCAGTTCTTC.

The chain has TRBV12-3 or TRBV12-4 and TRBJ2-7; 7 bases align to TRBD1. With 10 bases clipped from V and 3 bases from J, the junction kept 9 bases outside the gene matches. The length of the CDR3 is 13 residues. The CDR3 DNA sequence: TGTGCCAACAGAAACGACAGGGACTACGAGCAGTACTTC. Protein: CANRNDRDYEQYF.